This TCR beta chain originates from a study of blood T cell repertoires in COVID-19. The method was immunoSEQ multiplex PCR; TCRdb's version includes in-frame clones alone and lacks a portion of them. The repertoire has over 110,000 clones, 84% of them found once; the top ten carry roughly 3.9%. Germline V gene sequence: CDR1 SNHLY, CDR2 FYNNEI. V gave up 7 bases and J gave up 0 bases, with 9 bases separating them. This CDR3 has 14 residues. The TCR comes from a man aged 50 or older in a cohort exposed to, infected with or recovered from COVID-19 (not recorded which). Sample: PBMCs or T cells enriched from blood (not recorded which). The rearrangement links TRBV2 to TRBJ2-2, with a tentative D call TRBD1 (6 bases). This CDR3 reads CASKTGPNTGELFF. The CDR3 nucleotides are TGTGCCAGCAAGACAGGACCGAACACCGGGGAGCTGTTTTTT.